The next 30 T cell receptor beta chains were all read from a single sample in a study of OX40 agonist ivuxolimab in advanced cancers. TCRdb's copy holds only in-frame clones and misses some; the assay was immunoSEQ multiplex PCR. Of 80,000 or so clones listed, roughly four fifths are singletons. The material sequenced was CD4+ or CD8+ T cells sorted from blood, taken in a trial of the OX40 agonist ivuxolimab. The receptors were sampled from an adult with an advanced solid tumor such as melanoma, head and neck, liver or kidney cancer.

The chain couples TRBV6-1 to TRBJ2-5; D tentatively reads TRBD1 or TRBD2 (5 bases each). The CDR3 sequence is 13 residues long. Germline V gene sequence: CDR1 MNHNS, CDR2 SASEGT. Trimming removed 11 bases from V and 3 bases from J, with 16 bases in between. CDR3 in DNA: TGTGCCTCAAACCGGGGCAGTGAAGAGACCCAGTACTTC. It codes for CASNRGSEETQYF.

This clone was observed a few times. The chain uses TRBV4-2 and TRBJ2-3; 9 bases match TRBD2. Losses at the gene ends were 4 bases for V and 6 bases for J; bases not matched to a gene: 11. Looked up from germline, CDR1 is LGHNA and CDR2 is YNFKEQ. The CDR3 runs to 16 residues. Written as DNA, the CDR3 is TGTGCCAGCAGCCCTTCGGGACTAGCAGTCAACGATACGCAGTATTTT. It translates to CASSPSGLAVNDTQYF.

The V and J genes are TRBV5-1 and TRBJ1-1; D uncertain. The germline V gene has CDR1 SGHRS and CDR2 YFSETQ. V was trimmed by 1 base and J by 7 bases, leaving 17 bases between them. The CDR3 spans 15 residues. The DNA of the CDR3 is TGCGCCAGCAGCTTGTTTATTATGTCGTCTAGTGAAGCTTTCTTT. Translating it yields CASSLFIMSSSEAFF.

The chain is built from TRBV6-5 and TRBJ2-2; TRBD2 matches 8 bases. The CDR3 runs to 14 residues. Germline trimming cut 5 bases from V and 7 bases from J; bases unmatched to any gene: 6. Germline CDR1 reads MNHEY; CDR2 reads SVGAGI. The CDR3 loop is CASSPGLVIGELFF. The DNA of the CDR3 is TGTGCCAGCAGTCCGGGACTAGTCATCGGGGAGCTGTTTTTT.

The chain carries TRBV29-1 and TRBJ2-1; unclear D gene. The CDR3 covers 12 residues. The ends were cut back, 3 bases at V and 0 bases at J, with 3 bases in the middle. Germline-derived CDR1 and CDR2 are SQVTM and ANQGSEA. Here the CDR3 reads CSVDVSYNEQFF. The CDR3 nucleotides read TGCAGCGTTGACGTCTCCTACAATGAGCAGTTCTTC.

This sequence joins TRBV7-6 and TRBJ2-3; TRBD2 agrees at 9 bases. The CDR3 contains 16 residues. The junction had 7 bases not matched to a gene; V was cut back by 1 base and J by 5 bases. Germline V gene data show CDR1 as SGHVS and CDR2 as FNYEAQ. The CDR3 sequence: CASSLGLAGIGDTQYF. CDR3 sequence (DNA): TGTGCCAGCAGCTTAGGCCTAGCGGGGATCGGAGATACGCAGTATTTT.

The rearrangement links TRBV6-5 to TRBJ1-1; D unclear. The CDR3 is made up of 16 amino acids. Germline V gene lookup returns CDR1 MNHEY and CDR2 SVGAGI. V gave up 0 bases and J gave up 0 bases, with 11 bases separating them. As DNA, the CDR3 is TGTGCCAGCAGTTACTCGGCAGGATTTATGAACACTGAAGCTTTCTTT. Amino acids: CASSYSAGFMNTEAFF.

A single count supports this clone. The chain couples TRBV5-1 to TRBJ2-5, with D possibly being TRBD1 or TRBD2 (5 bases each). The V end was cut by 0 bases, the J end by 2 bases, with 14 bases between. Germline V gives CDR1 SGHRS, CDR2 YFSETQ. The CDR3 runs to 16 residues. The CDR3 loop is CASSLAPGRIQETQYF. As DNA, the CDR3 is TGCGCCAGCAGCTTGGCTCCGGGACGGATACAAGAGACCCAGTACTTC.

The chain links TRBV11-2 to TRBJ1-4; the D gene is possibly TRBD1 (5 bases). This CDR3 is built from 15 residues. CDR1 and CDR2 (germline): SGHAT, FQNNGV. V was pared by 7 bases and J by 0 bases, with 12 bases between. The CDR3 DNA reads TGTGCCAGCACGACGACAGTTGCAACTAATGAAAAACTGTTTTTT. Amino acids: CASTTTVATNEKLFF.

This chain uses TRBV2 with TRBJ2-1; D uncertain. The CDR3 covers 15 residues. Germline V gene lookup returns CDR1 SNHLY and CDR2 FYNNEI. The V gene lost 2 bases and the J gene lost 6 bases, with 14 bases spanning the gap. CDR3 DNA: TGTGCCAGCAGTGAACGGCGGCAAGACTTCAATGAGCAGTTCTTC. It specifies CASSERRQDFNEQFF.

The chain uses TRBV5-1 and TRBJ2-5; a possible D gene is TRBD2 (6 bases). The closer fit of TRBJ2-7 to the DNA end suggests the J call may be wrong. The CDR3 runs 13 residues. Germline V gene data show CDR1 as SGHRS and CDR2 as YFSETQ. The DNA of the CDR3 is TGCGCCAGCAGCTTGGCGGAGGGTCGCGAGCAGTACTTC. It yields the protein CASSLAEGREQYF.

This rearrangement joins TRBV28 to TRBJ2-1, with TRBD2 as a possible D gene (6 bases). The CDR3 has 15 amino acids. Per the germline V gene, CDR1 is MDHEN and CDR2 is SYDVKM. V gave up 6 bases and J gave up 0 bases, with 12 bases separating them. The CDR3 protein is CASRREAGSYNEQFF. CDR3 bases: TGTGCCAGCAGGAGGGAAGCGGGCTCCTACAATGAGCAGTTCTTC.

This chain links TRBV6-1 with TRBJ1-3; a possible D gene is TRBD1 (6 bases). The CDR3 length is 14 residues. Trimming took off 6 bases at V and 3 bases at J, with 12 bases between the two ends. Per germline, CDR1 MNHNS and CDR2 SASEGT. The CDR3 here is CASSPGTLGNTIYF. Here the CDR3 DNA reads TGTGCCAGCAGCCCCGGGACACTTGGAAACACCATATATTTT.

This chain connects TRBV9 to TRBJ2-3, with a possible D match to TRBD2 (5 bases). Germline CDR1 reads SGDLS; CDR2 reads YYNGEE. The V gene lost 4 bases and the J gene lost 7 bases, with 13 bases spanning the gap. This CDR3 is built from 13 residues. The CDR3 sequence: CASSPRGPYTQYF. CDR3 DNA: TGTGCCAGCAGCCCCCGCGGGCCTTATACGCAGTATTTT.

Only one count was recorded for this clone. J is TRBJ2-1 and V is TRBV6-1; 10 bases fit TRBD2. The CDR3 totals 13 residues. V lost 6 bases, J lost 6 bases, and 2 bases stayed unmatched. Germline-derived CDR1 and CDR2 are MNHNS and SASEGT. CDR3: CASSWTSGNEQFF. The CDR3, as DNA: TGTGCCAGCAGCTGGACTAGCGGCAATGAGCAGTTCTTC.

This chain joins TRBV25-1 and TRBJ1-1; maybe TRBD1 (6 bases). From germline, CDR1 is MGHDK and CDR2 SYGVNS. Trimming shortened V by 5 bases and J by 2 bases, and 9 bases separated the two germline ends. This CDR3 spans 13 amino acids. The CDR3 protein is CASSMDSNTEAFF. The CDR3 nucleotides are TGTGCCAGCAGTATGGACAGTAACACTGAAGCTTTCTTT.

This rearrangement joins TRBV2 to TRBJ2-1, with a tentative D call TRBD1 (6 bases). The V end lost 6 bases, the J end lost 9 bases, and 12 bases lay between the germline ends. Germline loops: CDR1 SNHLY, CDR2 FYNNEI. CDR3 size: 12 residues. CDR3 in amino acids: CASRRTGTEQFF. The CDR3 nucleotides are TGTGCCAGCAGACGAACAGGGACTGAGCAGTTCTTC.

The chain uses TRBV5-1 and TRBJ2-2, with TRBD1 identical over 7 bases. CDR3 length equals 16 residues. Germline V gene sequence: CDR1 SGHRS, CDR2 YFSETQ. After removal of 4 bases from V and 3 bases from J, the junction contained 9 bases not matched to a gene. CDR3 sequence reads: CASSPGAGGYTGELFF. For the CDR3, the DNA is TGCGCCAGCAGCCCAGGGGCAGGGGGATACACCGGGGAGCTGTTTTTT.

The CDR3 DNA sequence: TGTGCCAGCAGTTCCCAGTTCCAGGGAGGTTATGGCTACACCTTC. Translated: CASSSQFQGGYGYTF. J is TRBJ1-2 and V is TRBV6-5; D may be TRBD1 (5 bases). V was clipped by 4 bases and J by 5 bases, with 17 bases between them. Germline CDR1 is MNHEY and CDR2 is SVGAGI. This CDR3 comprises 15 residues.

CDR3 coding DNA: TGTGCCAGCAGCTTAGCGGGGGGGCTGACCGGGGAGCTGTTTTTT. Its protein is CASSLAGGLTGELFF. The rearrangement uses TRBV7-8 and TRBJ2-2; D is possibly TRBD2 (7 bases). The CDR3 spans 15 residues. CDR1 SGHVS and CDR2 FQNEAQ come from the germline V gene. The V gene lost 0 bases and the J gene lost 5 bases, with 10 bases spanning the gap.

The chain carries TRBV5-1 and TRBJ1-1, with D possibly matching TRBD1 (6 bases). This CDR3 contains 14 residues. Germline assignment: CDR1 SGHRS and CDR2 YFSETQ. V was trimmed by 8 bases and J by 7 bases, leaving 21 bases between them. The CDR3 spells CASAVTGPNFEAFF. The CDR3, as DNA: TGCGCCAGTGCCGTTACAGGGCCTAATTTTGAAGCTTTCTTT.

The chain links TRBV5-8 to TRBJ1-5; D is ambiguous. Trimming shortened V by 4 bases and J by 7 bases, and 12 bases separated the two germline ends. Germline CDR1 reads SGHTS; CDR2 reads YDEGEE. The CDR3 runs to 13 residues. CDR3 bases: TGTGCCAGCAGCGAGGATGTTGGGCAGCCCCAGCATTTT. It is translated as CASSEDVGQPQHF.

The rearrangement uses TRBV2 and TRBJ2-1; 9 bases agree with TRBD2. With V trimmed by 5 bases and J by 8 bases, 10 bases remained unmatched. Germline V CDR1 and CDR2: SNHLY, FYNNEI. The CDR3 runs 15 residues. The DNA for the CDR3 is TGTGCCAGCAGTCTACTAGCGGGTGGGCTTTATGAGCAGTTCTTC. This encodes CASSLLAGGLYEQFF.

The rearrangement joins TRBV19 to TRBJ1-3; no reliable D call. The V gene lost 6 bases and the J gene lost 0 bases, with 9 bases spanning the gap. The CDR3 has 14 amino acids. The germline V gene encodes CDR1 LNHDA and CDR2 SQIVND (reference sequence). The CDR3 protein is CASSQNPSGNTIYF. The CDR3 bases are TGTGCCAGTAGCCAGAACCCCTCTGGAAACACCATATATTTT.

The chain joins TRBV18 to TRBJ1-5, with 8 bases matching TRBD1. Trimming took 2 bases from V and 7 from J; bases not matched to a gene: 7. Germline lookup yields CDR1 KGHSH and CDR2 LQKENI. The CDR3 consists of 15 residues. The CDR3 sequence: CASSPNRGVEQPQHF. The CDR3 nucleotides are TGTGCCAGCTCACCAAACAGGGGGGTAGAGCAGCCCCAGCATTTT.

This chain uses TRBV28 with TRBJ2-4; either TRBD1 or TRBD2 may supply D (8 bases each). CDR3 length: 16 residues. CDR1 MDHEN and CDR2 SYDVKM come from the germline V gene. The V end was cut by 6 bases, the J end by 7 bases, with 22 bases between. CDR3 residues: CASRTGAAGGRNIQYF. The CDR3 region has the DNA TGTGCCAGCAGGACAGGGGCCGCGGGGGGTCGGAACATTCAGTACTTC.

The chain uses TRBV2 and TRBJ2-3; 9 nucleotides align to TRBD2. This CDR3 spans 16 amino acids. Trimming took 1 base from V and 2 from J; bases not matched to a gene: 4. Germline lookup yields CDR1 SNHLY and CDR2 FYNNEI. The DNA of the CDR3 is TGTGCCAGCAGTGAAGTGGCTAGCGGGGACACAGATACGCAGTATTTT. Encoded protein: CASSEVASGDTDTQYF.

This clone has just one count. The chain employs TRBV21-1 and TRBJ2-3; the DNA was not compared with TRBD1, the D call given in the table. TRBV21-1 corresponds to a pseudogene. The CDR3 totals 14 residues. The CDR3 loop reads CASTDRGRTDTQYF. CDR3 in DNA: TGTGCCAGCACCGACAGGGGTAGAACAGATACGCAGTATTTT.

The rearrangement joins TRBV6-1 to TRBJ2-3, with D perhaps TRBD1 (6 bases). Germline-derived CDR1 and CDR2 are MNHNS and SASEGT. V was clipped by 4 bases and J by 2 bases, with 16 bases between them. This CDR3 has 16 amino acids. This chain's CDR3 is CASSGWITGNTDTQYF. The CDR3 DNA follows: TGTGCCAGCAGTGGGTGGATCACAGGGAACACAGATACGCAGTATTTT.

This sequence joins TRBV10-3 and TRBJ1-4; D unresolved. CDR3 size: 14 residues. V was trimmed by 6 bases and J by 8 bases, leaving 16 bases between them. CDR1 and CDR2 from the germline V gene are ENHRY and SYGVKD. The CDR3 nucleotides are TGTGCCATCAGGAATGACCCCGTACGGGAAAAACTGTTTTTT. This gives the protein CAIRNDPVREKLFF.